Included here is one T cell receptor (beta chain) sequence, with context. The CDR3 sequence is 13 residues long. Deletions cut 5 bases from V and 8 bases from J, with 15 bases between. Looked up from germline, CDR1 is SGHTA and CDR2 is FQGNSA. A sample-barcoded 5' primer and a J-beta primer mix were used in a second PCR of about 6 to 11 cycles. TCRdb passed the 5' RACE reads through MiXCR, listing each CDR3 protein once. The profile shows roughly 800,000 distinct CDR3 sequences, nearly 60% of them singletons. The donors, healthy Caucasians from Russia, were aged about 6 to 90. This specimen comes from a study of blood T cells in healthy people across ages.

The sequencing sample was made of blood. This chain uses TRBV7-2 with TRBJ1-2; no clear D. This clonotype originated in a man aged 25-45 years in good health. Here the CDR3 reads CASSALERTGYTF. CDR3 bases: TGTGCCAGCAGCGCGCTCGAGAGAACGGGCTACACCTTC.